Detailed here is one T cell receptor beta chain. Clones were read by immunoSEQ multiplex PCR, and TCRdb kept only the in-frame ones, dropping some. Of 200,000 to 300,000 clones listed, 83% were seen once; the top ten hold around 5.5%. This sample is drawn from a study of blood T cell repertoires in COVID-19. The germline V gene has CDR1 MNHEY and CDR2 SVGAGI. CDR3 length: 15 amino acids. V dropped 6 bases and J dropped 0; count of bases not matched to a gene: 6. The sample taken for sequencing was peripheral blood. The V call is TRBV6-5, the J call TRBJ2-7, with 9 nucleotides matching TRBD1. The receptor comes from a human donor in a cohort sampled during active COVID-19. Here the CDR3 reads CASSRGQGRSYEQYF. Here the CDR3 DNA reads TGTGCCAGCAGCCGGGGACAGGGACGCTCCTACGAGCAGTACTTC.